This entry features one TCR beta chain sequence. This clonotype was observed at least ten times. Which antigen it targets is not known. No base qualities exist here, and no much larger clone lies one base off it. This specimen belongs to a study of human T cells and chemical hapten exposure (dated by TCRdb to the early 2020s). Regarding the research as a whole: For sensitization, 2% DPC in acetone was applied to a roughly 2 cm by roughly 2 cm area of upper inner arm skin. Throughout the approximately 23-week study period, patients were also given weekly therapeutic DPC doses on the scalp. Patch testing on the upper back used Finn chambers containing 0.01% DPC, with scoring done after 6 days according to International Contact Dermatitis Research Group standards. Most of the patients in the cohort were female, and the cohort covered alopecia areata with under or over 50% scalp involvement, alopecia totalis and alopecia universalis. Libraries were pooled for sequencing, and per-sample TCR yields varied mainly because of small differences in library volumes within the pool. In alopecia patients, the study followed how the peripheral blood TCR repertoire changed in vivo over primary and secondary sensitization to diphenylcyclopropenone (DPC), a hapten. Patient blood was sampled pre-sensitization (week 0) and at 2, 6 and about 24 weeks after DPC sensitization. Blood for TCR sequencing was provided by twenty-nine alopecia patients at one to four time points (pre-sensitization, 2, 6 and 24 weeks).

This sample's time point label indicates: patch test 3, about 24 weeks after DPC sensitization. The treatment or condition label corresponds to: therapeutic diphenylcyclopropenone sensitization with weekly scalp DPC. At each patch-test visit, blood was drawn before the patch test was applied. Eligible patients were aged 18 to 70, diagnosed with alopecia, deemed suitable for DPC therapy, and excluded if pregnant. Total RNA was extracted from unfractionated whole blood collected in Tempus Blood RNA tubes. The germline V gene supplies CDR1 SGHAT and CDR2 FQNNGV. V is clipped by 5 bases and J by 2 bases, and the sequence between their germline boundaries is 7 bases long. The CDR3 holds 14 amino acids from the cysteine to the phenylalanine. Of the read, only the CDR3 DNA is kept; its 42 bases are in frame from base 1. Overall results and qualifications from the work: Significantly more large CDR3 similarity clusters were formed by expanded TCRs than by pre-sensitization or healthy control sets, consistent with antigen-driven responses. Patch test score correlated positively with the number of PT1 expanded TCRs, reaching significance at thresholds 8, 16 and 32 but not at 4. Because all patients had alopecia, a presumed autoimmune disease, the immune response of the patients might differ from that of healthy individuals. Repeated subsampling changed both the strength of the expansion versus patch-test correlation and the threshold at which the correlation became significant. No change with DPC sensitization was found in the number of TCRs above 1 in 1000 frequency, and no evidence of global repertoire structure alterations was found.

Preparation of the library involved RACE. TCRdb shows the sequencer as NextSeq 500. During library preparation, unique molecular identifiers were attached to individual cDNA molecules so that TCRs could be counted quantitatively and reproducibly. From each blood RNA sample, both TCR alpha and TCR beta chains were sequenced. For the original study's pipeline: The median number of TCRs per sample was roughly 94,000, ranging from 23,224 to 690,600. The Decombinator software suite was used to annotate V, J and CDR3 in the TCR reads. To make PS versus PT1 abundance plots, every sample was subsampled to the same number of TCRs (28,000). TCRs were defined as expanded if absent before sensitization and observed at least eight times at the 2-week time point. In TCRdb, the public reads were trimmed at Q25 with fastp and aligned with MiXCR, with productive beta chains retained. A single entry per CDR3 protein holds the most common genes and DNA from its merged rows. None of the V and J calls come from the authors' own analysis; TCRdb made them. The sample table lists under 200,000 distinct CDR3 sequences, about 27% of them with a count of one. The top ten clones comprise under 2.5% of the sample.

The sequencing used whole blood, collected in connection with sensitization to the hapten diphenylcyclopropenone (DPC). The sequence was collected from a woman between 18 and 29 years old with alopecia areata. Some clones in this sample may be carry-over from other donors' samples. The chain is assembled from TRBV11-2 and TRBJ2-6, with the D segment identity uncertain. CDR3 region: CASSPRTGANVLTF. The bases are TGTGCCAGCAGCCCCCGTACTGGGGCCAACGTCCTGACTTTC.